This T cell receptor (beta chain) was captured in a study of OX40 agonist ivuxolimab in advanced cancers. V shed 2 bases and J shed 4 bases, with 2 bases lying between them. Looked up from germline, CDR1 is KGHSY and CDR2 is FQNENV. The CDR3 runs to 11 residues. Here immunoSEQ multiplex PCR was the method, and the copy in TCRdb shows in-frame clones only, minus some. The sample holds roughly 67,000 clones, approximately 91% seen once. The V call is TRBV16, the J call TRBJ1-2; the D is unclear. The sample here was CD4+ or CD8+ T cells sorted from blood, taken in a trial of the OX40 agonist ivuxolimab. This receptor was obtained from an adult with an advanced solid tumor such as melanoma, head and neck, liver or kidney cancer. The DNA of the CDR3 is TGTGCCAGCAGCCAACTCTATGGCTACACCTTC. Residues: CASSQLYGYTF.